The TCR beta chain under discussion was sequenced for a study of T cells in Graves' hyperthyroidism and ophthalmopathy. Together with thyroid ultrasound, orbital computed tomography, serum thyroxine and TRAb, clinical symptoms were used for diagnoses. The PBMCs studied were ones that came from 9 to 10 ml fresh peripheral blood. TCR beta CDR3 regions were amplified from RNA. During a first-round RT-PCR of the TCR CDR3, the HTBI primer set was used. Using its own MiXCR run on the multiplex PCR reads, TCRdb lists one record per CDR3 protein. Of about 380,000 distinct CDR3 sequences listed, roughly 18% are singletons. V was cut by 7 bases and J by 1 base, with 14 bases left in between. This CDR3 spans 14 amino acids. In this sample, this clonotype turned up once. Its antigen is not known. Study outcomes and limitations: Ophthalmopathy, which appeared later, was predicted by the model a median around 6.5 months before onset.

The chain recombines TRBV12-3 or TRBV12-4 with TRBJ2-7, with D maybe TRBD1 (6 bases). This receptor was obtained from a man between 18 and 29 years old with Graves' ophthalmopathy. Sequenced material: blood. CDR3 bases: TGTGCCAGCAACCCCGGGACACCTTCCTACGAGCAGTACTTC. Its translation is CASNPGTPSYEQYF.